The T cell receptor (beta chain) under discussion was sequenced for a study of technical replicates of blood from a few donors. Profiling relied on immunoSEQ multiplex PCR, and the TCRdb table lists in-frame clones only, not all of them. In the table there are 60,000 to 85,000 clones, around nine tenths of which are singletons. CDR1 MDHEN and CDR2 SYDVKM come from the germline V gene. V was pared by 6 bases and J by 3 bases, with 22 bases between. The CDR3 covers 17 residues. The sequencing input was T cells isolated from PBMCs. The chain combines TRBV28 with TRBJ2-3; no clear D. The sequence was obtained from a human donor in good health. The CDR3 bases are TGTGCCAGCAGCCCCGCGCCTTTTCGGCTGAGGACAGATACGCAGTATTTT. Protein sequence: CASSPAPFRLRTDTQYF.